This passage covers 15 T cell receptor beta chains from one sample sequenced in a study of blood T cell repertoires in COVID-19. Sequenced by immunoSEQ multiplex PCR; TCRdb stores in-frame clones only, minus some. The sample has 45,000 to 60,000 clones, around 90% seen once. The sequenced sample consisted of peripheral blood. These receptors were collected from a human donor with active COVID-19. The donor label of this sample is uncertain.

The chain links TRBV13 to TRBJ2-7, with D maybe TRBD1 (5 bases). V shed 0 bases and J shed 4 bases, with 10 bases lying between them. From germline, CDR1 is PRHDT and CDR2 FYEKMQ (reference sequence). The length of the CDR3 is 14 residues. CDR3 nucleotide sequence: TGTGCCAGCAGCTTAGGCCTACAGGTATACGAGCAGTACTTC. It is translated as CASSLGLQVYEQYF.

This clone has a single count. The chain is built from TRBV4-1 and TRBJ2-5; 8 positions agree with TRBD2. CDR3 length: 15 residues. Germline CDR1 reads MGHRA; CDR2 reads YSYEKL. V shed 0 bases and J 5 bases; nucleotides not matched to a gene: 5. CDR3 nucleotide sequence: TGCGCCAGCAGCCAAGAAGGTGCTAGCGGGGAGACCCAGTACTTC. It is translated as CASSQEGASGETQYF.

The chain combines TRBV3-1 (or the pseudogene TRBV3-2) with TRBJ2-1, with D uncertain. Germline V gene lookup returns CDR1 LGHDT and CDR2 YNNKEL (reference sequence). Trimming removed 2 bases from V and 10 bases from J, with 9 bases in between. CDR3 length: 12 residues. The CDR3 loop is CASSQTVGEQFF. CDR3 DNA: TGTGCCAGCAGCCAAACCGTCGGGGAGCAGTTCTTC.

The chain joins TRBV7-9 to TRBJ2-3; D remains ambiguous. This CDR3 is built from 11 residues. The V gene lost 8 bases and the J gene lost 7 bases, with 10 bases spanning the gap. From germline, CDR1 is SEHNR and CDR2 FQNEAQ (reference sequence). The CDR3, as DNA: TGTGCCAGCGAAGCAACGTATACGCAGTATTTT. Translated, it gives CASEATYTQYF.

This chain connects TRBV11-3 to TRBJ1-1, with 7 bases fitting TRBD1. This CDR3 contains 14 residues. Per the germline V gene, CDR1 is SGHNT and CDR2 is YENEEA. The V segment lost 3 bases and the J segment 5 bases; nucleotides outside the gene matches: 6. Here the CDR3 DNA reads TGTGCCAGCAGCTTTACAGGGGAAGTAACTGAAGCTTTCTTT. As protein: CASSFTGEVTEAFF.

The gene calls are TRBV6-2 or TRBV6-3 and TRBJ1-1, with 7 nucleotides matching TRBD1. The CDR3 totals 13 residues. Germline CDR1 MNHEY, CDR2 SVGEGT. The V segment lost 5 bases and the J segment 5 bases; nucleotides outside the gene matches: 5. CDR3 DNA: TGTGCCAGCAGTAACAGGGGAGGAACTGAAGCTTTCTTT. It translates to CASSNRGGTEAFF.

Judged by abundance, this clone is medium-sized. The V gene is TRBV11-3, the J gene TRBJ1-2, with D possibly being TRBD1 (6 bases). This CDR3 contains 16 residues. The ends were cut back, 0 bases at V and 4 bases at J, with 15 bases in the middle. The germline CDR1 and CDR2 sequences are SGHNT and YENEEA. CDR3 coding DNA: TGTGCCAGCAGCTTAGAGGGCAGGGGCGGAAGCTATGGCTACACCTTC. It codes for CASSLEGRGGSYGYTF. Drawing the rest from reference TRBV11-3 and TRBJ1-2, the complete variable domain is EAGVVQSPRYKIIEKKQPVAFWCNPISGHNTLYWYLQNLGQGPELLIRYENEEAVDDSQLPKDRFSAERLKGVDSTLKIQPAELGDSAVYLCASSLEGRGGSYGYTFGSGTRLTVV.

This clone was counted a single time. The V and J genes are TRBV4-3 and TRBJ1-5, with D perhaps TRBD1 (6 bases). The CDR3 extends over 15 amino acids. Germline lookup yields CDR1 LGHNA and CDR2 YSLEER. V was trimmed by 1 base and J by 1 base, leaving 8 bases between them. CDR3 nucleotides: TGCGCCAGCAGCCAAGGAGGGACAAGCAATCAGCCCCAGCATTTT. It encodes CASSQGGTSNQPQHF.

Only one count was recorded for this clone. The rearrangement uses TRBV10-1 and TRBJ2-7; 8 nucleotides line up with TRBD1. Germline V CDR1 and CDR2: WNHNN, SYGVQD (reference sequence). V trimming: 3 bases; J trimming: 6 bases; junction bases outside the gene matches: 4. The CDR3 is 13 residues long. The DNA for the CDR3 is TGCGCCAGCAGTGACAGGGGGCTCGGCGAGCAGTACTTC. Translated: CASSDRGLGEQYF.

The rearrangement uses TRBV5-1 and TRBJ2-1; TRBD2 matches at 10 bases. V lost 4 bases, J lost 4 bases, and 8 bases stayed unmatched. This CDR3 has 16 residues. CDR1 is SGHRS, CDR2 YFSETQ, per germline. The CDR3 loop reads CASSMGASGGYNEQFF. DNA for the CDR3: TGCGCCAGCAGCATGGGGGCTAGCGGGGGATACAATGAGCAGTTCTTC.

The chain employs TRBV19 and TRBJ1-4; D might be TRBD1 (6 bases). Germline lookup yields CDR1 LNHDA and CDR2 SQIVND (reference sequence). The ends were cut back, 1 base at V and 5 bases at J, with 8 bases in the middle. This CDR3 comprises 14 residues. In DNA, the CDR3 is TGTGCCAGTAGTATAGGGGGGGGCAATGAAAAACTGTTTTTT. This sequence encodes CASSIGGGNEKLFF.

V gene TRBV24-1 combines with J gene TRBJ1-1; 7 bases are shared with TRBD1. The length of the CDR3 is 11 residues. CDR1 is KGHDR, CDR2 SFDVKD, per germline. J was trimmed by 11 bases and V by 3 bases; bases with no gene match: 2. The CDR3 DNA is TGTGCCACCAGTGATGGGACAGTGGCTTTCTTT. Amino acids: CATSDGTVAFF.

This chain links TRBV24-1 with TRBJ2-5, with D perhaps TRBD1 (7 bases). CDR1 KGHDR and CDR2 SFDVKD come from the germline V gene. The V end lost 4 bases, the J end lost 4 bases, and 15 bases lay between the germline ends. The CDR3 totals 15 residues. As DNA, the CDR3 is TGTGCCACCAGTGACCCGAGACAGGGAGGAGAGACCCAGTACTTC. This encodes CATSDPRQGGETQYF.

The chain joins TRBV7-2 to TRBJ2-3, with TRBD2 as a possible D gene (6 bases). This CDR3 contains 16 residues. V lost 4 bases and J lost 2, with 16 bases in between. The germline gives CDR1 SGHTA, CDR2 FQGNSA. In DNA, the CDR3 is TGTGCCAGCAGCTCTAGAGCGGGTTTTTACACAGATACGCAGTATTTT. Translating it yields CASSSRAGFYTDTQYF.

The rearrangement joins TRBV2 to TRBJ2-7; D possibly corresponds to TRBD2 (6 bases). V was clipped by 5 bases and J by 2 bases, with 22 bases between them. CDR1 and CDR2 from the germline V gene are SNHLY and FYNNEI. This CDR3 has 17 amino acids. The CDR3 DNA follows: TGTGCCAGCAGTAAACCTCCTCGCGGGGTAACGCCCTACGAGCAGTACTTC. Amino acids: CASSKPPRGVTPYEQYF.